The clone carrying this T cell receptor beta chain was observed once. Its specificity is not known. PCR used 60 Vbeta primers and 13 Jbeta primers. The data were produced by immunoSEQ multiplex PCR, yet TCRdb's version contains in-frame clones alone and is incomplete. The table includes fewer than 200,000 clones, 68% detected once. The sample originates from a study of cytomegalovirus exposure and HLA in healthy donors. Whole-study results and caveats: In an earlier analysis, in 620 or so donors, most V segments appeared productive either ~87% or ~30% of the time.

The germline gives CDR1 SGHTA, CDR2 FQGTGA. The ends lost 5 bases at V and 2 bases at J; junction bases unmatched: 7. The CDR3 contains 15 residues. Sequences were obtained from PBMCs. The V call is TRBV7-3, the J call TRBJ2-3, with 7 positions matching TRBD1. The TCR originated in a man over 45 in good health and CMV-seronegative. CDR3 in amino acids: CASSVGQVSTDTQYF. The CDR3 DNA sequence: TGTGCCAGCAGCGTCGGACAGGTCTCCACAGATACGCAGTATTTT.